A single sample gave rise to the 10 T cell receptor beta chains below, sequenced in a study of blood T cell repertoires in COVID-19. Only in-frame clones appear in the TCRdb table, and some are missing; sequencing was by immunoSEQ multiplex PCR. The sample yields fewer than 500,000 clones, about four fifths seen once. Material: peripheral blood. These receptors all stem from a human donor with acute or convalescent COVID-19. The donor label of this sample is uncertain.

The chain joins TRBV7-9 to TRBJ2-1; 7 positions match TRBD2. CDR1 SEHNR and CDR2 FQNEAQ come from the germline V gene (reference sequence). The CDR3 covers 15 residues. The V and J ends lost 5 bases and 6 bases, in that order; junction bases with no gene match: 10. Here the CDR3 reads CASSLRDPGGNEQFF. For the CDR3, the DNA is TGTGCCAGCAGCCTACGAGATCCGGGGGGCAATGAGCAGTTCTTC.

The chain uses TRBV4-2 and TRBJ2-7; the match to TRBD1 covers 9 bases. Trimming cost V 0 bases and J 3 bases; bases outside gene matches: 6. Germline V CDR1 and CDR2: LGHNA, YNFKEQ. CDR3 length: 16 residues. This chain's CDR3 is CASSQEQTGGFYEQYF. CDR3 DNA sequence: TGTGCCAGCAGCCAAGAACAAACAGGGGGCTTCTACGAGCAGTACTTC.

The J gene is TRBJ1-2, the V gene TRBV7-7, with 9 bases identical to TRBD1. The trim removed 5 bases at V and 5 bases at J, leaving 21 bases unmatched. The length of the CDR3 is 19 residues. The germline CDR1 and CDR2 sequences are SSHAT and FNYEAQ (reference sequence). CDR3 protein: CASSPQPLQGALMEYGYTF. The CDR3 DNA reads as TGTGCCAGCAGCCCCCAGCCCTTACAGGGGGCCTTAATGGAGTATGGCTACACCTTC.

Written as DNA, the CDR3 is TGTGCCAGCTCACCTAATGGGGGCCCCAATGAAAAACTGTTTTTT. Translating it yields CASSPNGGPNEKLFF. This sequence joins TRBV18 and TRBJ1-4, with a tentative D call TRBD1 (6 bases). Trimming cost V 3 bases and J 5 bases, with 13 bases left between them. The CDR3 loop spans 15 amino acids. Germline loops: CDR1 KGHSH, CDR2 LQKENI.

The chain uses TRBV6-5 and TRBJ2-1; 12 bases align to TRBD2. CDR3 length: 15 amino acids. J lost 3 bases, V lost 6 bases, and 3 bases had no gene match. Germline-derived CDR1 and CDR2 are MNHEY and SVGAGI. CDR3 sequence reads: CASSRLAGDYNEQFF. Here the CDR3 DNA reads TGTGCCAGCAGCCGACTAGCGGGAGACTACAATGAGCAGTTCTTC.

The CDR3 DNA reads TGTGCCAGCAGTTTGGGGGGACAGTTCTACGAGCAGTACTTC. This translates into CASSLGGQFYEQYF. This chain links TRBV6-5 with TRBJ2-7; D perhaps matches TRBD1 (7 bases). V was pared by 4 bases and J by 3 bases, with 13 bases between. This CDR3 region has 14 residues. CDR1 MNHEY and CDR2 SVGAGI come from the germline V gene.

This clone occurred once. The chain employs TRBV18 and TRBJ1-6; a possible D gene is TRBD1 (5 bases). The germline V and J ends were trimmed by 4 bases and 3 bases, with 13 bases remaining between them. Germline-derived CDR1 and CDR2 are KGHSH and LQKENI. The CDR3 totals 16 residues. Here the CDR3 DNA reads TGTGCCAGCTCACGCCAGGGATTAGGCTATAATTCACCCCTCCACTTT. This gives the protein CASSRQGLGYNSPLHF.

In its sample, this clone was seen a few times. The CDR3 region is CATSRDWTGANGYTF. As DNA, the CDR3 is TGTGCCACCAGCAGAGATTGGACAGGGGCAAATGGCTACACCTTC. This chain joins TRBV15 and TRBJ1-2; 9 nucleotides agree with TRBD1. The CDR3 consists of 15 residues. After removal of 0 bases from V and 6 bases from J, the junction contained 5 bases not matched to a gene. Per the germline V gene, CDR1 is LNHNV and CDR2 is YYDKDF (reference sequence).

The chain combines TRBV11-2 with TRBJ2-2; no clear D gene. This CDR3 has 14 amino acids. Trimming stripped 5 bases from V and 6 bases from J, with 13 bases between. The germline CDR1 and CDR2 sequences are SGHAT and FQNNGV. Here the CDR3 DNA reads TGTGCCAGCAGCCAGAACAATCTCTCCGGGGAGCTGTTTTTT. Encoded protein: CASSQNNLSGELFF.

DNA of the CDR3: TGTGCCAGCGCCTCAGAAAGGGGTCAGCCCCAGCATTTT. It specifies CASASERGQPQHF. The genes are TRBV27 and TRBJ1-5, with a tentative D call TRBD1 (5 bases). The CDR3 has 13 residues. V lost 8 bases, J lost 6 bases, and 14 bases lay in between. Germline assignment: CDR1 MNHEY and CDR2 SMNVEV (reference sequence).